Listed here are 6 T cell receptor beta chains from one sample, sequenced in a study of breast tumors, draining lymph nodes, adjacent tissues (dated by TCRdb to between 2015 and 2016). The library was prepared using multiplex PCR. Instrument on record: Illumina HiSeq 2000. TCRdb redid the processing of the public reads, applying fastp at Q25 and MiXCR, and retained in-frame beta chains. Identical CDR3 protein sequences are pooled into one entry, listed with their most common genes and DNA. Counted in this sample were 85,000 to 130,000 distinct CDR3 sequences; roughly 20% of them appeared once. The ten largest clones represent 1% to 1.5% of the sample. Lymph node samples came from the axillary draining lymph nodes of breast cancer patients. The sequenced sample consisted of axillary lymph node tissue. The origin of the receptors is a female donor with breast cancer. Some clones in this sample may be carry-over from other donors' samples.

The V call is TRBV6-2 or TRBV6-3, the J call TRBJ2-5; the match to TRBD2 covers 8 bases. J gave up 2 bases and V 7 bases, and 9 bases lay outside the gene matches. The germline V gene has CDR1 MNHEY and CDR2 SVGEGT. This CDR3 has 15 amino acids. CDR3 nucleotides: TGTGCCAGCATCCAAACTAGCGGCTTTCAAGAGACCCAGTACTTC. Amino acids: CASIQTSGFQETQYF.

This clonotype was found many times. The chain has TRBV28 and TRBJ1-2, with D possibly TRBD1 on 6 matching bases. Germline V gene data show CDR1 as MDHEN and CDR2 as SYDVKM. The CDR3 runs 14 residues. Deletions cut 4 bases from V and 4 bases from J, with 13 bases between. The CDR3 loop is CASSSGGALYGYTF. CDR3 bases: TGTGCCAGCAGTTCGGGGGGCGCGCTCTATGGCTACACCTTC.

This clonotype was recorded at least ten times. The CDR3 here is CATSRDRMRQGPGEQYF. The CDR3 DNA follows: TGTGCCACCAGCAGAGATCGGATGCGACAGGGCCCTGGCGAGCAGTACTTC. This chain uses TRBV15 with TRBJ2-7, with TRBD1 matching 7 bases. CDR1 LNHNV and CDR2 YYDKDF come from the germline V gene (reference sequence). Germline trimming cut 0 bases from V and 6 bases from J; bases unmatched to any gene: 14. This CDR3 comprises 17 residues.

This clonotype was observed a few times. The CDR3 DNA reads TGTGCCAGCAGGACCGGGACTAGCTCCCGGGAGCAGTTCTTC. Protein sequence: CASRTGTSSREQFF. The J gene is TRBJ2-1, the V gene TRBV28; TRBD2 matches at 9 bases. Trimming at V came to 6 bases and at J to 10 bases, leaving 10 bases not matched to a gene. This CDR3 has 14 residues. Germline loops: CDR1 MDHEN, CDR2 SYDVKM. Combining the CDR3 with reference TRBV28 and TRBJ2-1 gives the whole variable domain DVKVTQSSRYLVKRTGEKVFLECVQDMDHENMFWYRQDPGLGLRLIYFSYDVKMKEKGDIPEGYSVSREKKERFSLILESASTNQTSMYLCASRTGTSSREQFFGPGTRLTVL.

Concerning this clonotype itself: A much larger clonotype is one base distant, so this may be a read error. In DNA form, the CDR3 reads TGTGCCACAGGACAGGCGGCGGGAAGCACCATATATTTT. Translating gives CATGQAAGSTIYF. V gene TRBV6-1 combines with J gene TRBJ1-3; 7 positions match TRBD1. Germline-derived CDR1 and CDR2 are MNHNS and SASEGT. The CDR3 totals 13 residues.

This clonotype has at least ten counts. The J gene is TRBJ2-1, the V gene TRBV4-1; 16 positions agree with TRBD2. J was trimmed by 8 bases and V by 5 bases; bases with no gene match: 15. Germline CDR1 is MGHRA and CDR2 is YSYEKL. This CDR3 comprises 19 residues. This CDR3 is CASSSPGLAGGPGRDEQFF. Here the CDR3 DNA reads TGCGCCAGCAGCTCGCCGGGACTAGCGGGAGGGCCCGGGCGAGATGAGCAGTTCTTC.